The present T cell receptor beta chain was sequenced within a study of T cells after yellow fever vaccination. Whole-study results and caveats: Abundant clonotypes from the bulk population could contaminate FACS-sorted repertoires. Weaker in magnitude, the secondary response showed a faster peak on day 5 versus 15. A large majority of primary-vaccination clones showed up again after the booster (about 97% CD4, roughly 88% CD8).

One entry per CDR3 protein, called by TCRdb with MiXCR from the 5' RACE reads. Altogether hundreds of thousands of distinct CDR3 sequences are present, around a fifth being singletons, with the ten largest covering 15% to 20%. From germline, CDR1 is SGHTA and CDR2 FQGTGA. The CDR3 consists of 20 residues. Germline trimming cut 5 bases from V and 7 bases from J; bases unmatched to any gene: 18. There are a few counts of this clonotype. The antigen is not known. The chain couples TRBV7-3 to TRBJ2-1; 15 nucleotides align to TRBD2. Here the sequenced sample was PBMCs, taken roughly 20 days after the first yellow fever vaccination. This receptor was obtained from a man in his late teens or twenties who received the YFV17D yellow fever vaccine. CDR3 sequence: CASSVQTPGLAGGRANEQFF. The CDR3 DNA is TGTGCCAGCAGCGTTCAGACGCCGGGACTAGCGGGGGGCCGGGCGAATGAGCAGTTCTTC.